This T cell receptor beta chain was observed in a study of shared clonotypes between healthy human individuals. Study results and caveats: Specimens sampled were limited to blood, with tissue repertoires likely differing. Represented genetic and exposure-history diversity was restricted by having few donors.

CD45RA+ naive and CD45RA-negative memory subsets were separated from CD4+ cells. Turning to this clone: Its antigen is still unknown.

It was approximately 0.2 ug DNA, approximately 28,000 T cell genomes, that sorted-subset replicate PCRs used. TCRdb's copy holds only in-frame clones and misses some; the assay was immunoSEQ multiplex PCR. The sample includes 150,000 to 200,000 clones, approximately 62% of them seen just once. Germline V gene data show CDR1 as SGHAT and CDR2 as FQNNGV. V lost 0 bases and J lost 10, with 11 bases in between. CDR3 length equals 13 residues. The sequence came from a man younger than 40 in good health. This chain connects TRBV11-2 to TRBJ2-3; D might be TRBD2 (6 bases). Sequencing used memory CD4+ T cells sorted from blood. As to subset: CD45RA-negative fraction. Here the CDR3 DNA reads TGTGCCAGCAGCTTAGAGGTGCGGGGACCGCAGTATTTT. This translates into CASSLEVRGPQYF.